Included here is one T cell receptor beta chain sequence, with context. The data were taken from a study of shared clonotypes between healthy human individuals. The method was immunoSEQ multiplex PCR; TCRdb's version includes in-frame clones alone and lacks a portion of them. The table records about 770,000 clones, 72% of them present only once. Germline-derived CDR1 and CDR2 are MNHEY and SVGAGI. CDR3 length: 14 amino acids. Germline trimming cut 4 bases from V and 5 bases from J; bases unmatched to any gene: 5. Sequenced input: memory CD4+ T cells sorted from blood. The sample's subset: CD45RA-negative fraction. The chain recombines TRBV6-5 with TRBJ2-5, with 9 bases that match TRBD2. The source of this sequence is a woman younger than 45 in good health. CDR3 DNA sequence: TGTGCCAGCAGTTTGGGGACTAGCTGGGAGACCCAGTACTTC. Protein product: CASSLGTSWETQYF.